The 19 T cell receptor beta chains in this list originate from one sample, sequenced in a study of blood T cell repertoires in COVID-19. Assay: immunoSEQ multiplex PCR; the TCRdb copy retains only in-frame clones and omits some. The repertoire holds about 160,000 clones, approximately 81% seen once, with about 5.3% in the top ten. What was sequenced was PBMCs or T cells enriched from blood (not recorded which). The receptors originated from a woman aged 40 to 55 with acute COVID-19.

This chain joins TRBV7-2 and TRBJ2-2; D call uncertain. Between the trimmed V and J ends, which lost 5 bases and 7 bases, there was a span of 17 bases. The length of the CDR3 is 15 residues. From germline, CDR1 is SGHTA and CDR2 FQGNSA. CDR3 sequence: CASSPAWSHGGELFF. The CDR3, as DNA: TGTGCCAGCAGCCCCGCGTGGAGCCACGGCGGGGAGCTGTTTTTT.

In its sample, this clone was seen a few times. V usage is TRBV3-1 (or the pseudogene TRBV3-2) and J usage is TRBJ2-5; 9 nucleotides line up with TRBD2. V was pared by 1 base and J by 1 base, with 4 bases of the junction left unmatched. This CDR3 is built from 16 residues. The V gene's germline CDR1 is LGHDT and CDR2 YNNKEL (reference sequence). In DNA form, the CDR3 reads TGTGCCAGCAGCCAAGTGCTAGCGGGGATCCAAGAGACCCAGTACTTC. It specifies CASSQVLAGIQETQYF.

The J gene is TRBJ2-1, the V gene TRBV10-3, with 11 bases aligning to TRBD2. Germline trimming cut 4 bases from V and 0 bases from J; bases unmatched to any gene: 8. This CDR3 comprises 18 residues. Germline V gene sequence: CDR1 ENHRY, CDR2 SYGVKD. CDR3 region: CAISATTSGIVSYNEQFF. CDR3 DNA sequence: TGTGCCATCAGTGCTACGACTAGCGGGATCGTCTCCTACAATGAGCAGTTCTTC.

The genes are TRBV7-3 and TRBJ1-1; 7 bases are shared with TRBD1. V gave up 5 bases and J gave up 0 bases; unmatched junction bases: 6. There are 15 residues in the CDR3. Germline CDR1 reads SGHTA; CDR2 reads FQGTGA. The DNA of the CDR3 is TGTGCCAGCAGCCCGGGACAGATAATGAACACTGAAGCTTTCTTT. Translating gives CASSPGQIMNTEAFF.

The chain recombines TRBV7-2 with TRBJ2-1; 9 bases line up with TRBD2. The CDR3 sequence is 15 residues long. Germline V CDR1 and CDR2: SGHTA, FQGNSA. V was pared by 5 bases and J by 6 bases, with 8 bases of the junction left unmatched. The CDR3 nucleotides read TGTGCCAGCAGCCTAACGATAGCGGGAGTCAATGAGCAGTTCTTC. Its protein is CASSLTIAGVNEQFF.

The genes are TRBV19 and TRBJ2-1, with 11 bases lining up with TRBD2. Unmatched junction bases numbered 11, after V lost 3 bases and J lost 4 bases. This CDR3 is 18 amino acids long. Germline V lookup: CDR1 LNHDA, CDR2 SQIVND (reference sequence). This chain's CDR3 is CASSMKSQRLAGYNEQFF. CDR3 in DNA: TGTGCCAGTAGTATGAAGTCCCAGAGACTAGCGGGATACAATGAGCAGTTCTTC.

This rearrangement joins TRBV6-5 to TRBJ2-3, with TRBD2 identical over 10 bases. The germline V gene has CDR1 MNHEY and CDR2 SVGAGI. CDR3 length: 13 residues. V lost 5 bases and J lost 7; bases outside the gene matches: 3. CDR3 in DNA: TGTGCCAGCAGTAGCGGGAGGGTAAATACGCAGTATTTT. Translation: CASSSGRVNTQYF.

This sequence joins TRBV9 and TRBJ2-1; the match to TRBD2 covers 11 bases. Germline trimming cut 0 bases from V and 6 bases from J; bases unmatched to any gene: 2. Germline CDR1 and CDR2: SGDLS and YYNGEE. This CDR3 region has 15 residues. The CDR3 DNA is TGTGCCAGCAGCGTAGCCGGGACTAGCGGCAATGAGCAGTTCTTC. Residues: CASSVAGTSGNEQFF.

In this sample, this clone turned up many times. J is TRBJ2-7 and V is TRBV7-6; TRBD1 is a possible D gene (5 bases). V was cut by 1 base and J by 4 bases, with 8 bases left in between. Per germline, CDR1 SGHVS and CDR2 FNYEAQ. The length of the CDR3 is 13 residues. CDR3 amino acids: CASSLGNRYEQYF. For the CDR3, the DNA is TGTGCCAGCAGCTTAGGCAACAGGTACGAGCAGTACTTC.

The chain employs TRBV11-2 and TRBJ2-5; 12 bases map to TRBD2. CDR1 and CDR2 from the germline V gene are SGHAT and FQNNGV. Trimming took 3 bases from V and 5 from J; bases not matched to a gene: 10. The CDR3 has 17 residues. The CDR3 DNA reads as TGTGCCAGCAGCTTTTCGGTGACTAGCGGGAGTCAGGAGACCCAGTACTTC. The encoded protein is CASSFSVTSGSQETQYF.

This clone was found a few times. V usage is TRBV18 and J usage is TRBJ1-1; 8 bases are shared with TRBD1. The CDR3 runs 15 residues. Trimming took 0 bases from V and 2 from J; bases not matched to a gene: 2. Germline values: CDR1 KGHSH, CDR2 LQKENI. In DNA, the CDR3 is TGTGCCAGCTCACCACCGGACAGGGCAAACACTGAAGCTTTCTTT. It yields the protein CASSPPDRANTEAFF.

This chain links TRBV30 with TRBJ2-2; 11 bases align to TRBD2. J was trimmed by 3 bases and V by 2 bases; bases with no gene match: 5. This CDR3 comprises 16 residues. Germline V gene data show CDR1 as GTSNPN and CDR2 as SVGIG (reference sequence). DNA of the CDR3: TGTGCCTGGAGTTTCCCGGGACTAGCGGACACCGGGGAGCTGTTTTTT. Encoded protein: CAWSFPGLADTGELFF.

The V and J genes are TRBV5-4 and TRBJ2-3; 7 bases agree with TRBD1. The ends lost 3 bases at V and 2 bases at J; junction bases unmatched: 12. The CDR3 runs to 17 residues. Germline values: CDR1 SGHNT, CDR2 YYREEE (reference sequence). In nucleotides, the CDR3 is TGTGCCAGCAGCTCTAGAGGGGGCCCCTCATCCACAGATACGCAGTATTTT. Translating it yields CASSSRGGPSSTDTQYF.

The rearrangement links TRBV30 to TRBJ1-1; D ambiguous. This CDR3 comprises 13 residues. Trimming pared 1 base from V and 0 bases from J, leaving 6 bases between. Germline V CDR1 and CDR2: GTSNPN, SVGIG (reference sequence). CDR3 bases: TGTGCCTGGAGTGGCAGATTGAACACTGAAGCTTTCTTT. Encoded protein: CAWSGRLNTEAFF.

The gene calls are TRBV6-5 and TRBJ2-6, with D possibly TRBD1 on 6 matching bases. The V and J ends lost 6 bases and 3 bases respectively, with 12 bases between them. Germline assignment: CDR1 MNHEY and CDR2 SVGAGI. This CDR3 has 15 amino acids. This chain's CDR3 is CASRDDRLGANVLTF. CDR3 sequence (DNA): TGTGCCAGCAGAGATGACAGGCTTGGGGCCAACGTCCTGACTTTC.

The chain employs TRBV12-5 and TRBJ1-3; D is perhaps TRBD1 (5 bases). The CDR3 covers 13 residues. The ends were cut back, 1 base at V and 8 bases at J, with 9 bases in the middle. Per germline, CDR1 LGHNT and CDR2 FRNRAP. The chain's CDR3 is CASGLGQIDTIYF. CDR3 sequence (DNA): TGTGCTAGTGGTTTGGGACAGATTGACACCATATATTTT.

The rearrangement joins TRBV19 to TRBJ2-1; 11 positions agree with TRBD2. With 9 bases clipped from V and 2 bases from J, the junction kept 6 bases outside the gene matches. There are 15 residues in the CDR3. Germline lookup yields CDR1 LNHDA and CDR2 SQIVND (reference sequence). For the CDR3, the DNA is TGTGCCAGCGGATTAGCGGGAGGGCCCTACAATGAGCAGTTCTTC. This encodes CASGLAGGPYNEQFF.

The J gene is TRBJ1-2, the V gene TRBV5-1; 7 bases match TRBD1. Per germline, CDR1 SGHRS and CDR2 YFSETQ. CDR3 size: 14 residues. J lost 3 bases, V lost 4 bases, and 6 bases had no gene match. As DNA, the CDR3 is TGCGCCAGCAGCGTCCTCGGGACAGACTATGGCTACACCTTC. Protein product: CASSVLGTDYGYTF.

V is TRBV5-4 and J is TRBJ1-2; D possibly corresponds to TRBD1 (6 bases). The CDR3 consists of 14 residues. Trimming pared 4 bases from V and 2 bases from J, leaving 12 bases between. Germline V lookup: CDR1 SGHNT, CDR2 YYREEE (reference sequence). The CDR3 coding sequence is TGTGCCAGCAGCGGGGGACACTCAAACTATGGCTACACCTTC. Translation: CASSGGHSNYGYTF.